Below are 20 T cell receptor beta chains sequenced from a single sample in a study of regulatory T cells in long-lasting Graves disease (dated by TCRdb to about 2021). Libraries were built with multiplex PCR. Sequenced using an Illumina HiSeq 4000. CDR3 regions were amplified by Arm-PCR with iRepertoire HTBI primers to construct TCR beta libraries. The raw public reads went through TCRdb reprocessing: fastp at Q25, MiXCR clone calling, in-frame beta chains kept. Every entry covers one CDR3 protein and lists the most common genes and DNA from its rows. In all, the sample holds 420,000 or so distinct CDR3 sequences, and 15% to 20% of those were seen once. The top ten clonotypes cover 23% of the sample. Interpreted using the paper, the time point label stands for: newly diagnosed GD, antithyroid drugs for less than 3 months. For both TCR sequencing and RNA sequencing, RNA was extracted from PBMCs using TRIzol.

The same sample was also used in a study of T cells in Graves' hyperthyroidism and ophthalmopathy.

Specimen: peripheral blood mononuclear cells (PBMCs), collected at new diagnosis, from a patient treated with antithyroid drugs. The receptor source for this set is a woman between 18 and 30 years old with Graves disease. Donor details come from another sample of the same person, matched by shared clones.

This clonotype has more than one count but fewer than ten. The V call is TRBV25-1, the J call TRBJ2-3, with 7 bases identical to TRBD2. V lost 2 bases and J lost 3; bases outside the gene matches: 5. Germline CDR1 and CDR2: MGHDK and SYGVNS. The CDR3 loop spans 15 amino acids. The CDR3 coding sequence is TGTGCCAGCAGTGAAATCGGGCGGGAGACAGATACGCAGTATTTT. This translates into CASSEIGRETDTQYF. The variable domain in full, completed from reference TRBV25-1 and TRBJ2-3, reads EADIYQTPRYLVIGTGKKITLECSQTMGHDKMYWYQQDPGMELHLIHYSYGVNSTEKGDLSSESTVSRIRTEHFPLTLESARPSHTSQYLCASSEIGRETDTQYFGPGTRLTVL.

This clonotype was recorded a few times. V is TRBV28 and J is TRBJ1-4, with TRBD1 identical over 9 bases. The junction had 6 bases not matched to a gene; V was cut back by 6 bases and J by 10 bases. Per the germline V gene, CDR1 is MDHEN and CDR2 is SYDVKM. The CDR3 loop spans 13 amino acids. CDR3 bases: TGTGCCAGCAGGGGGGACAGGGCATTAAAACTGTTTTTT. It is translated as CASRGDRALKLFF.

This clonotype was observed a few times. DNA for the CDR3: TGTGCCAGCACCTCGGGACAGGGCGGAAACATTCAGTACTTC. Translated: CASTSGQGGNIQYF. The genes are TRBV2 and TRBJ2-4; 9 nucleotides line up with TRBD1. The V gene's germline CDR1 is SNHLY and CDR2 FYNNEI. The CDR3 runs 14 residues. With V trimmed by 7 bases and J by 6 bases, 7 bases remained unmatched.

This clonotype was detected only a few times. The chain carries TRBV6-2 or TRBV6-3 and TRBJ1-2; D call uncertain. This CDR3 region has 13 residues. V lost 2 bases, J lost 5 bases, and 9 bases lay in between. CDR1 and CDR2 (germline): MNHEY, SVGEGT. DNA for the CDR3: TGTGCCAGCAGTTACCAGGAAAGATATGGCTACACCTTC. This codes for CASSYQERYGYTF.

This chain links TRBV5-4 with TRBJ1-6; D remains ambiguous. CDR3 length: 13 amino acids. V was cut by 0 bases and J by 10 bases, with 8 bases left in between. The V gene's germline CDR1 is SGHNT and CDR2 YYREEE (reference sequence). The CDR3 is CASSLVGYSPLHF. The CDR3 bases are TGTGCCAGCAGCTTGGTGGGTTACTCACCCCTCCACTTT.

This chain uses TRBV10-1 with TRBJ2-1; 8 bases are a match to TRBD2. Germline CDR1 and CDR2: WNHNN and SYGVQD (reference sequence). The CDR3 length is 18 residues. Losses at the gene ends were 0 bases for V and 3 bases for J; bases not matched to a gene: 10. In DNA form, the CDR3 reads TGCGCCAGCAGTGAGTCGGGCCTGATGGCGGGAGGCTACAATGAGCAGTTCTTC. As protein: CASSESGLMAGGYNEQFF.

This clonotype was seen a few times. This may come from a read error, since a much larger clone is one base off. The chain employs TRBV28 and TRBJ2-7, with 9 bases fitting TRBD1. The CDR3 is 15 residues long. The germline V gene encodes CDR1 MDHEN and CDR2 SYDVKM. For the CDR3, the DNA is TGTGCCAGCATGTTATCGGGACAGGGTAAATACGGGCAGTACTTC. Its translation is CASMLSGQGKYGQYF.

This clonotype was seen at least ten times. This rearrangement joins TRBV10-3 to TRBJ2-7; D gene ambiguous. CDR1 is ENHRY, CDR2 SYGVKD, per germline. CDR3 length: 11 residues. Trimming took off 10 bases at V and 3 bases at J, with 10 bases between the two ends. The CDR3, as DNA: TGTGCCACTGGGGATTTCTACGAGCAGTACTTC. This sequence encodes CATGDFYEQYF.

This clonotype was seen many times. This chain connects TRBV7-9 to TRBJ2-1; D gene ambiguous. Between the trimmed V and J ends, which lost 5 bases and 5 bases, there was a span of 22 bases. Germline loops: CDR1 SEHNR, CDR2 FQNEAQ (reference sequence). The CDR3 is 17 amino acids. The DNA for the CDR3 is TGTGCCAGCAGCCACAAAGGCCAGGTCTTTAAGGACAATGAGCAGTTCTTC. This gives the protein CASSHKGQVFKDNEQFF.

V usage is TRBV27 and J usage is TRBJ2-3; D perhaps matches TRBD1 (5 bases). CDR1 is MNHEY and CDR2 is SMNVEV in the germline V gene (reference sequence). Deletions cut 4 bases from V and 11 bases from J, with 10 bases between. CDR3 size: 11 residues. CDR3 in amino acids: CASSWGREQYF. The CDR3 nucleotides are TGTGCCAGCAGTTGGGGCCGCGAGCAGTATTTT.

This clonotype was observed at least ten times. The germline gene is not matched at one end of the junction; a read error may be the cause. The chain links TRBV7-2 to TRBJ2-7, with 8 bases lining up with TRBD2. The CDR3 sequence is 17 residues long. The germline CDR1 and CDR2 sequences are SGHTA and FQGNSA. CDR3 coding DNA: TGTGCCAGCAGCTTAGGCTCCGGGACTAGGCCCACCTACGAACAGTACTTC. Amino acid sequence: CASSLGSGTRPTYEQYF.

This clonotype was seen at least ten times. The rearrangement links TRBV28 to TRBJ2-7, with 10 bases aligning to TRBD2. Per germline, CDR1 MDHEN and CDR2 SYDVKM. This CDR3 spans 14 amino acids. Germline trimming cut 6 bases from V and 5 bases from J; bases unmatched to any gene: 7. The CDR3 bases are TGTGCCAGCAGGGTAGCGGGAGGCCTTGACGAGCAGTACTTC. The encoded protein is CASRVAGGLDEQYF.

This clonotype was counted between two and nine times. The rearrangement uses TRBV7-9 and TRBJ1-6; no definite D call. The CDR3 length is 12 residues. The V gene's germline CDR1 is SEHNR and CDR2 FQNEAQ (reference sequence). V lost 1 base to trimming and J lost 9 bases, with 4 bases between them. The DNA for the CDR3 is TGTGCCAGCAGCTTAGAACGTTCACCCCTCCACTTT. The encoded protein is CASSLERSPLHF. The whole variable domain, remainder taken from reference TRBV7-9 and TRBJ1-6, is DTGVSQNPRHKITKRGQNVTFRCDPISEHNRLYWYRQTLGQGPEFLTYFQNEAQLEKSRLLSDRFSAERPKGSFSTLEIQRTEQGDSAMYLCASSLERSPLHFGNGTRLTVT.

This chain uses TRBV29-1 with TRBJ2-5; the D is unclear. V lost 7 bases and J 5 bases, leaving 23 bases between the germline ends. The CDR3 runs 15 residues. Germline values: CDR1 SQVTM, CDR2 ANQGSEA. The CDR3 region is CSALTGSSIGETQYF. As DNA, the CDR3 is TGCAGCGCCCTTACCGGTAGCTCAATCGGGGAGACCCAGTACTTC.

This clonotype has just a few counts. The chain uses TRBV11-2 and TRBJ1-2; TRBD1 matches 8 bases. Germline V lookup: CDR1 SGHAT, CDR2 FQNNGV. The CDR3 loop spans 14 amino acids. Trimming at V came to 8 bases and at J to 2 bases, leaving 7 bases not matched to a gene. As DNA, the CDR3 is TGTGCCAGCGGTCCAGGGGGCGCGAACTATGGCTACACCTTC. Protein sequence: CASGPGGANYGYTF.

Ten or more counts support this clonotype. J is TRBJ2-1 and V is TRBV5-5; TRBD2 might be the D (6 bases). Germline V gene sequence: CDR1 SGHKS, CDR2 YYEKEE (reference sequence). This CDR3 contains 12 residues. Trimming took off 3 bases at V and 7 bases at J, with 8 bases between the two ends. CDR3 in amino acids: CASSSGVNEQFF. CDR3 DNA sequence: TGTGCCAGCAGCTCGGGAGTGAATGAGCAGTTCTTC.

As for this clonotype: This may come from a read error, since a much larger clone is one base off. The rearrangement uses TRBV7-2 and TRBJ2-5; 9 bases are shared with TRBD2. Near its end, the DNA agrees better with TRBJ2-1, so the J call may be wrong. The germline gives CDR1 SGHTA, CDR2 FQGNSA. CDR3 length: 18 residues. The DNA of the CDR3 is TGTGCCAGCAGCTTAGTCCTAGCGGGGCTTGTGTTAGACAGTGAGCAGTTCTTC. Its translation is CASSLVLAGLVLDSEQFF.

This clonotype has more than one count but fewer than ten. This rearrangement joins TRBV19 to TRBJ2-2, with D perhaps given as TRBD1 or TRBD2 (5 bases each). The CDR3 covers 16 residues. Looked up from germline, CDR1 is LNHDA and CDR2 is SQIVND (reference sequence). The V gene lost 5 bases and the J gene lost 0 bases, with 13 bases spanning the gap. The CDR3 DNA follows: TGTGCCAGTAGTCTAAGGGGAGCAGCGAACACCGGGGAGCTGTTTTTT. This sequence encodes CASSLRGAANTGELFF. Based on the CDR3 plus reference TRBV19 and TRBJ2-2, the full variable domain is DGGITQSPKYLFRKEGQNVTLSCEQNLNHDAMYWYRQDPGQGLRLIYYSQIVNDFQKGDIAEGYSVSREKKESFPLTVTSAQKNPTAFYLCASSLRGAANTGELFFGEGSRLTVL.

This clonotype was seen at least ten times. J is TRBJ2-1 and V is TRBV28; D is perhaps TRBD1 (6 bases). Per germline, CDR1 MDHEN and CDR2 SYDVKM. CDR3 size: 13 residues. The V gene lost 5 bases and the J gene lost 10 bases, with 15 bases spanning the gap. Here the CDR3 reads CASSPRTVIEQFF. For the CDR3, the DNA is TGTGCCAGCAGTCCCCGGACAGTTATCGAGCAGTTCTTC.

The chain employs TRBV18 and TRBJ2-5; no reliable D call. Per the germline V gene, CDR1 is KGHSH and CDR2 is LQKENI. V lost 6 bases to trimming and J lost 0 bases, with 5 bases between them. The CDR3 is 12 residues long. The CDR3 bases are TGTGCCAGCTCGACCGACCAAGAGACCCAGTACTTC. It translates to CASSTDQETQYF.